This T cell receptor (beta chain) is from a study of blood T cell repertoires in COVID-19. Overall study context: Collection of acute and convalescent COVID-19 samples took place in the United States, Italy and Spain.

Per germline, CDR1 KGHSH and CDR2 LQKENI. The V end lost 4 bases, the J end lost 0 bases, and 8 bases lay between the germline ends. The CDR3 has 14 amino acids. In the original processing: By means of reference gene primer amplification, nucleated cell counts were estimated. Some clones are missing from TCRdb's copy, which holds only in-frame ones; the method was immunoSEQ multiplex PCR. Clone size and the V and J calls come from that table; the DNA yielded D and trimming. The sample includes roughly 290,000 clones, under 85% of them seen just once. Followed over time, Seattle patients had been enrolled while infection was active.

The chain is built from TRBV18 and TRBJ2-3; tentatively, D is TRBD2 (6 bases). This receptor was identified in a human donor with COVID-19, enrolled during active disease. The donor label of this sample is uncertain. The specimen sequenced was peripheral blood. CDR3 residues: CASSLLASTDTQYF. In nucleotides, the CDR3 is TGTGCCAGCTCACTTCTAGCGAGCACAGATACGCAGTATTTT.